Sequencing of this T cell receptor beta chain was carried out in a study of healthy donors' naive CD4 and CD8 T cells. Starting from around 500 ng of total RNA, TCR libraries were made with linear amplification. TCRdb re-derived calls from the reads in MiXCR, one entry per CDR3 protein. This sample has around 200,000 distinct CDR3 sequences, with 65% to 75% found just once. Naive T cells were sorted: CD4+CD8-CD45RO-CD45RA+ for CD4+, CD8+CD4-CD45RA+CD27bright for CD8+. The source of this sequence is a pool of human donors in good health; the sample pools cells from several healthy donors. Sequenced input: naive CD4+ and CD8+ T cells sorted from blood, pooled from several donors.

In DNA form, the CDR3 reads TGCAGCGTTCACGCGGTCGGGGAACAAGAGACCCAGTACTTC. It is translated as CSVHAVGEQETQYF. The rearrangement joins TRBV29-1 to TRBJ2-5; a weak D match, TRBD2 (5 bases). The CDR3 is 14 residues long. Germline assignment: CDR1 SQVTM and CDR2 ANQGSEA. Trimming stripped 5 bases from V and 2 bases from J, with 15 bases between.